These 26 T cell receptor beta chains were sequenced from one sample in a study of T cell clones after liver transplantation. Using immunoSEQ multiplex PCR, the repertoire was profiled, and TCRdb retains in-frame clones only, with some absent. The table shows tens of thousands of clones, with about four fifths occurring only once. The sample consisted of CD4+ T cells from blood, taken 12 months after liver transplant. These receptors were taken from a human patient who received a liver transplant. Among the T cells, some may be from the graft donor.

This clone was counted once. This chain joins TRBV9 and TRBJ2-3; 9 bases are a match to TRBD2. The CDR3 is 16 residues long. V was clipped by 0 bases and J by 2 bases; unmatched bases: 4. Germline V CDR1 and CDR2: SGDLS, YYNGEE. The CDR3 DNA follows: TGTGCCAGCAGCGTAGTTGGCGGGAGGGCCACAGATACGCAGTATTTT. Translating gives CASSVVGGRATDTQYF.

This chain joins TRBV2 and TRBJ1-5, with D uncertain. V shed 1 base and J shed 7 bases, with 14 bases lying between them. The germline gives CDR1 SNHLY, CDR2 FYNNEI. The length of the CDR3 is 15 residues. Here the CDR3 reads CASSEGRAVAQPQHF. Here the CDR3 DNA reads TGTGCCAGCAGTGAAGGGAGGGCAGTGGCCCAGCCCCAGCATTTT.

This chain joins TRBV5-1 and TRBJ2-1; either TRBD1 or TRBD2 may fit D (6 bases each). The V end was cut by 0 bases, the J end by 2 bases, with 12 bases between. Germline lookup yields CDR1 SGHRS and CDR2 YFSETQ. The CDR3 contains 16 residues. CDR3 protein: CASSLGMGGAYNEQFF. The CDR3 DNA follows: TGCGCCAGCAGCTTGGGTATGGGGGGCGCCTACAATGAGCAGTTCTTC.

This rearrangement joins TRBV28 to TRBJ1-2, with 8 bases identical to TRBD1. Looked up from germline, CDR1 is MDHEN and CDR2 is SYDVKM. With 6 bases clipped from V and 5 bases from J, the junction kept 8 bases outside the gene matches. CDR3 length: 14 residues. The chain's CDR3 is CASRPPGQAYGYTF. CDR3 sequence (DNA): TGTGCCAGCAGGCCACCGGGACAGGCGTATGGCTACACCTTC.

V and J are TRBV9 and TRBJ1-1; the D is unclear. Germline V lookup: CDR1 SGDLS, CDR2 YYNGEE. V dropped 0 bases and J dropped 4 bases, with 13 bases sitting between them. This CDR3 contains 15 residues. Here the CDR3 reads CASSVGWGFGTEAFF. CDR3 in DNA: TGTGCCAGCAGCGTAGGTTGGGGTTTTGGCACTGAAGCTTTCTTT.

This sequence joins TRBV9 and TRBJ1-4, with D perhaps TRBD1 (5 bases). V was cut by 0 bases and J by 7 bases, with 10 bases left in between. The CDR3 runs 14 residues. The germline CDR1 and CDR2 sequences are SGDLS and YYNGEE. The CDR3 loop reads CASSVGSGSEKLFF. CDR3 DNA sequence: TGTGCCAGCAGCGTAGGTTCAGGGAGTGAAAAACTGTTTTTT.

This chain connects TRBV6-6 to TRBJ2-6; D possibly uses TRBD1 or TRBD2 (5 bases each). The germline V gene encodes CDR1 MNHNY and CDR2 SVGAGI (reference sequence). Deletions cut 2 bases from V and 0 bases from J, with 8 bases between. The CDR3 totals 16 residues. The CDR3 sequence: CASSYLGVSGANVLTF. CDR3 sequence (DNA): TGTGCCAGCAGTTACCTGGGGGTCTCTGGGGCCAACGTCCTGACTTTC.

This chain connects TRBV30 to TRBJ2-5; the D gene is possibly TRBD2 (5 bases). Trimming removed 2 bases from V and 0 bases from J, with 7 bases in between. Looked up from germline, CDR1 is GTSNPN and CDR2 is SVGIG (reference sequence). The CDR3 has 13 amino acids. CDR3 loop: CAWSPEDQETQYF. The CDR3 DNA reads TGTGCCTGGAGTCCGGAGGACCAAGAGACCCAGTACTTC. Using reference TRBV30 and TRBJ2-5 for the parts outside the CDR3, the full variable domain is SQTIHQWPATLVQPVGSPLSLECTVEGTSNPNLYWYRQAAGRGLQLLFYSVGIGQISSEVPQNLSASRPQDRQFILSSKKLLLSDSGFYLCAWSPEDQETQYFGPGTRLLVL.

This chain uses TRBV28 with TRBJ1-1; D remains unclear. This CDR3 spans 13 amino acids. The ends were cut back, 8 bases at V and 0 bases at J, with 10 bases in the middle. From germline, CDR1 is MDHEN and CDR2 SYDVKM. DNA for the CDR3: TGTGCCAGCGGCGGAAGTTTGAACACTGAAGCTTTCTTT. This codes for CASGGSLNTEAFF.

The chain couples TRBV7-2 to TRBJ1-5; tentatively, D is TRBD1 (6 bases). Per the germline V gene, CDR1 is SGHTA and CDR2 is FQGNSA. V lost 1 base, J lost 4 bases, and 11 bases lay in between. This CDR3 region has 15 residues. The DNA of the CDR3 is TGTGCCAGCAGCTTAGGGGGGCGGGATAATCAGCCCCAGCATTTT. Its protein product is CASSLGGRDNQPQHF.

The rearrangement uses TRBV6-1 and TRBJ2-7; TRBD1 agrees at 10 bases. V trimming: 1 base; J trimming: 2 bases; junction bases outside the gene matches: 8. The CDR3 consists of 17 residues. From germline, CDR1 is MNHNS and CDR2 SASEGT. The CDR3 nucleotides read TGTGCCAGCAGTGAAGGGTGGACAGGGGGGGTAACCTACGAGCAGTACTTC. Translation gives CASSEGWTGGVTYEQYF.

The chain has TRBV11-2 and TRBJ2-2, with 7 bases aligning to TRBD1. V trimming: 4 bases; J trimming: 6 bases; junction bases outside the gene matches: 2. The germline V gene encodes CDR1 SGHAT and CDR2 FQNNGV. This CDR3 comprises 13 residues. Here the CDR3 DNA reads TGTGCCAGCAGCTCGCAGGGGGCCGGGGAGCTGTTTTTT. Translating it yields CASSSQGAGELFF. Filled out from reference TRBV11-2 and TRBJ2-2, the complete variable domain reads EAGVAQSPRYKIIEKRQSVAFWCNPISGHATLYWYQQILGQGPKLLIQFQNNGVVDDSQLPKDRFSAERLKGVDSTLKIQPAKLEDSAVYLCASSSQGAGELFFGEGSRLTVL.

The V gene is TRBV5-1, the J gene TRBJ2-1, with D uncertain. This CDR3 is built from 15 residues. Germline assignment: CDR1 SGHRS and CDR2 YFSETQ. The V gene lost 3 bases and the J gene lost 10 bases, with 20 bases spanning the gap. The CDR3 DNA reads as TGCGCCAGCAGCTCCCCAGGACCGCCAATGGAGGAGCAGTTCTTC. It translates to CASSSPGPPMEEQFF.

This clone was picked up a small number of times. CDR3 coding DNA: TGTGCCAGCAGTGCGGACAGGAACTCCTACAATGAGCAGTTCTTC. Residues: CASSADRNSYNEQFF. This rearrangement joins TRBV2 to TRBJ2-1; 7 nucleotides agree with TRBD1. The V segment lost 4 bases and the J segment 0 bases; nucleotides outside the gene matches: 3. There are 15 residues in the CDR3. The germline V gene has CDR1 SNHLY and CDR2 FYNNEI.

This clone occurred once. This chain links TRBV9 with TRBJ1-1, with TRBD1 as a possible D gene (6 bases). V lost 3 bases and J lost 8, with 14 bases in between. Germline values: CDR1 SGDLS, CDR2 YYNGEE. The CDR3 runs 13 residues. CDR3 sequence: CASSATGTSEAFF. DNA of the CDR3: TGTGCCAGCAGCGCGACCGGGACATCCGAAGCTTTCTTT.

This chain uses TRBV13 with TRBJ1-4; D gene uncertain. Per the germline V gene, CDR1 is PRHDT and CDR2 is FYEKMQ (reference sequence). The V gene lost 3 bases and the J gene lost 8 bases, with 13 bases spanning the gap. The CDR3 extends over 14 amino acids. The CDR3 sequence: CASSFGSLREKLFF. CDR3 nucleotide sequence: TGTGCCAGCAGCTTCGGGAGCCTGCGAGAAAAACTGTTTTTT. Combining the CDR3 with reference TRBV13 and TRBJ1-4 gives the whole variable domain AAGVIQSPRHLIKEKRETATLKCYPIPRHDTVYWYQQGPGQDPQFLISFYEKMQSDKGSIPDRFSAQQFSDYHSELNMSSLELGDSALYFCASSFGSLREKLFFGSGTQLSVL.

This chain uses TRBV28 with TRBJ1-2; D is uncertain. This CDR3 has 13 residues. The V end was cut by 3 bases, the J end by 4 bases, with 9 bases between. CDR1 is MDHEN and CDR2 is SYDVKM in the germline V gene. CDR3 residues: CASSLTALYGYTF. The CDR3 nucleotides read TGTGCCAGCAGTTTGACGGCCCTCTATGGCTACACCTTC.

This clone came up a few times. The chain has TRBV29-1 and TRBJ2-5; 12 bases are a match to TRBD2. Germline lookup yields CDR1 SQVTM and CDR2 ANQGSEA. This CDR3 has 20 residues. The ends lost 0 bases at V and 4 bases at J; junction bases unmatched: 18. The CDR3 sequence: CSVEESWETSGRIGGETQYF. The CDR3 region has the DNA TGCAGCGTTGAAGAAAGCTGGGAGACTAGCGGGAGAATAGGGGGAGAGACCCAGTACTTC. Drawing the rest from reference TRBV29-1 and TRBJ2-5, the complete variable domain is SAVISQKPSRDICQRGTSLTIQCQVDSQVTMMFWYRQQPGQSLTLIATANQGSEATYESGFVIDKFPISRPNLTFSTLTVSNMSPEDSSIYLCSVEESWETSGRIGGETQYFGPGTRLLVL.

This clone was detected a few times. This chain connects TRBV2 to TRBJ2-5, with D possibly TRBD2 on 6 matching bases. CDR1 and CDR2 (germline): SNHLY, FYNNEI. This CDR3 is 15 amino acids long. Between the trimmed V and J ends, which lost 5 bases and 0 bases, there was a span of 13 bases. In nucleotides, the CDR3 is TGTGCCAGCAGTTGGGCGGGATCGTACCAAGAGACCCAGTACTTC. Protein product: CASSWAGSYQETQYF.

The CDR3 DNA is TGTGCCAGCAGCTTGGGAGGGGTCCAAAGATTTTGGATGAACACTGAAGCTTTCTTT. As protein: CASSLGGVQRFWMNTEAFF. This sequence joins TRBV11-2 and TRBJ1-1; D is possibly TRBD1 (5 bases). Germline V gene lookup returns CDR1 SGHAT and CDR2 FQNNGV. The CDR3 loop spans 19 amino acids. V dropped 3 bases and J dropped 0 bases, with 23 bases sitting between them.

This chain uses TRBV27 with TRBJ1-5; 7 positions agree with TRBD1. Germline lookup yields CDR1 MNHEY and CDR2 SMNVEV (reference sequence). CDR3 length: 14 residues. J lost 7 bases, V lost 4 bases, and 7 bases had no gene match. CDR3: CASSSGQLFQPQHF. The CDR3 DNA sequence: TGTGCCAGCAGTTCGGGACAGTTGTTCCAGCCCCAGCATTTT.

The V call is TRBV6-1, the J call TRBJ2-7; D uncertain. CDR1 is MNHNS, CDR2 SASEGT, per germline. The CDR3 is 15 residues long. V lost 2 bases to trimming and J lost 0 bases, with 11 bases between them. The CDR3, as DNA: TGTGCCAGCAGTGAATCTGGCGGTTTCTCCTACGAGCAGTACTTC. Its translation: CASSESGGFSYEQYF.

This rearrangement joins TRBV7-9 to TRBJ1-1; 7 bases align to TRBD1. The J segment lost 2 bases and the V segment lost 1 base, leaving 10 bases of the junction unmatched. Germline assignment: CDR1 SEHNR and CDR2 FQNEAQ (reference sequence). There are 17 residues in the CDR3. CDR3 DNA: TGTGCCAGCAGCTTAGGGACAGGATCGGTTTATAACACTGAAGCTTTCTTT. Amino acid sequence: CASSLGTGSVYNTEAFF.

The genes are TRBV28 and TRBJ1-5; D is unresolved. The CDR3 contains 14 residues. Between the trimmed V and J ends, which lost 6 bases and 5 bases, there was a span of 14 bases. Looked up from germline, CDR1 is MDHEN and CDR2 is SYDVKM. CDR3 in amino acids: CASSFQRGYQPQHF. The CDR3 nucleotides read TGTGCCAGCAGCTTCCAGCGGGGATATCAGCCCCAGCATTTT.

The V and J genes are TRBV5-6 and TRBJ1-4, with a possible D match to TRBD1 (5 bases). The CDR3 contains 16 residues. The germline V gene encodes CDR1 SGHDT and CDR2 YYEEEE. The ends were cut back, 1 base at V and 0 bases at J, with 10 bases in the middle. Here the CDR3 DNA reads TGTGCCAGCAGCTTGTATGGGACGACAACTAATGAAAAACTGTTTTTT. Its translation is CASSLYGTTTNEKLFF.

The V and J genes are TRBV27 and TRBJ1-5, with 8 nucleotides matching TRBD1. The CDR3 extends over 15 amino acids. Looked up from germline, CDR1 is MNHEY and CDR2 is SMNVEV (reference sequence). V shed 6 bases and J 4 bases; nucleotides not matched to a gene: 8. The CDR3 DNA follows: TGTGCCAGCAGATCCGGGACAGGAGGGAATCAGCCCCAGCATTTT. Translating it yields CASRSGTGGNQPQHF.